This T cell receptor (beta chain) comes out of a study of naive and memory T cell subsets (dated by TCRdb to about 2017). With respect to the entire study: An open-source, UMI-based TCR alpha and beta sequencing pipeline was applied to sorted naive and memory peripheral blood T cell subsets. The functional CMV T cell responses agreed completely with IgG serology results. RNA was DNase-treated and reverse transcribed with TCR constant-region primers, mostly using SuperScript III.

From the second PCR step onward, the TCR alpha chain libraries and the TCR beta chain libraries were amplified separately. To determine each donor's CMV status, fresh PBMCs were stimulated overnight with CMV viral lysate, and IFNgamma production from CD4+ T cells was then assessed. CD4 T cells were positively selected with Miltenyi beads, followed by positive selection of CD8 T cells from the CD4-negative fraction. Cells stained for CD3, CD4, CD8, CD45RA, CD27 and a live/dead dye were sorted on a BD Aria II into four subsets by CD45RA and CD27. A few healthy volunteers provided blood, and each donor's sample was split into CD4 and CD8 T cells and then further divided into four differentiation subsets. About 120 ml of peripheral blood was taken from each donor, and PBMC were separated by density-gradient centrifugation on Ficoll-Paque PLUS. Sorted cells were lysed in RLT buffer, after which RNA was extracted using a Qiagen RNeasy kit and stored at -80 degrees C.

The library was made by UMI-ligation and nested PCR. To cover both TRBC1 and TRBC2, the beta constant-region primer consisted of an equimolar mix of two oligonucleotides. A single-stranded oligonucleotide bearing the SP2 primer plus a 12-nucleotide UMI was ligated onto the 3' end of the cDNA by T4 RNA ligase 1. The ligated cDNA went through four rounds of PCR with nested alpha and beta constant-region primers together with the SP2 primer. The ligation reaction was kept at 16 degrees C for about 18-25 hours. PCR2 was typically run as a SYBR Green qPCR and stopped at a predetermined threshold to prevent over-amplification. Every purification after the first one was done using Agencourt AMPure XP magnetic beads. Libraries were quantified by Qubit and checked on a TapeStation, with a main peak expected near 650 bp. Pooled libraries were sequenced on an Illumina MiSeq with v2 2x251 paired-end kits, typically giving roughly 0.95-2.1 million reads per sample. Each sample was pooled at about 4.2 nM, and about 4.5-8% PhiX was included to help cluster recognition. From the authors' description of their analysis: Decombinator assigned V and J genes to Demultiplexor-processed FASTQ reads by tag matching, allowing a single base-pair mismatch. Collapsinator used UMIs to correct both sequencing errors and frequency errors arising from PCR heterogeneity. TCRs were translated and CDR3s were extracted from the conserved cysteine to the FGXG phenylalanine by CDR3Translator, with non-productive sequences being flagged. Repertoires were subsampled to equal numbers of UMI-defined TCRs before Gini, Shannon entropy and inverse Simpson indices were calculated. Power-law fits to clonotype abundance distributions were performed by maximum likelihood within the linear range. When run on a single naive CD8 sample, MIGEC and the pipeline yielded similar UMI counts, similar unique TCR numbers and similar clonal distributions. A set of 6,000 to 8,000 CMV-associated CDR3 sequences, compiled from VDJdb and a published dataset, was used to search the repertoires. TCRdb's own reprocessing of the public reads used fastp at Q25 and MiXCR and kept productive beta chains. Every entry covers one CDR3 protein and lists the most common genes and DNA from its rows. The V and J calls, along with clone size, are taken from TCRdb and not from the paper's own processing. In all, the sample holds over 75,000 distinct CDR3 sequences, and around 13% of those were seen once. In total, the top ten clones hold approximately 0.94% of the sample.

In this sample, this clonotype turned up many times. This receptor's antigen is unknown. No clone much larger than this one lies a single base away; base qualities are absent. What the work shows at the level of the full study, not this receptor alone: Single alpha or beta chain sequences, rather than paired alpha/beta receptors, were used to define clonotypes. RNA-based TCR counts may be affected by expression changes linked to T cell activation and differentiation. TCR abundance followed a power law whose exponent differed between naive and memory subsets but was consistent across the three individuals. Following error correction, more than 95% of naive TCR sequences occurred only once, which made naive abundance distributions much steeper than those of memory subsets. No ground truth was available to validate the repertoire findings for the naive and memory subsets. In both CD4 and CD8 cells, the Gini index increased while Shannon and inverse Simpson diversity decreased from naive through CM, EM and EMRA.

This sequence was found in a human donor in good health. Sequencing was carried out using central memory CD4+ T cells from blood. The sample's cell subset or site, from its label and the paper: central memory, CD45RA- CD27+.

In nucleotides, the sequence is TGTGCCAGCAGAAGACAGGCCTACGAGCAGTACTTC. This encodes CASRRQAYEQYF. The chain uses TRBV12-3 or TRBV12-4 and TRBJ2-7, and TRBD1 may be the D gene, going by 6 matching bases. From its cysteine to its phenylalanine, the CDR3 spans 12 amino acids. Only CDR3 DNA remains: 36 bases, in frame from the first base. V is clipped by 6 bases and J by 2 bases, and the sequence between their germline boundaries is 8 bases long.